These 28 T cell receptor beta chains originate from one sample sequenced in a study of molecular identifiers for immune sequencing clone quantification. From the PCR reads, TCRdb called clonotypes with MiXCR, one entry per CDR3 protein. The sample carries 250,000 to 350,000 distinct CDR3 sequences, roughly 23% recorded once. Sequenced input: naive CD8+ T cells from blood, with Jurkat cell RNA spiked in. Sample subset: FACS-sorted CD8+CD4-CCR7+CD45RA+ naive T cells. The receptors were gathered from a human donor in good health. Some libraries in this study had Jurkat cell RNA spiked in.

In this sample, this clonotype turned up a few times. This chain connects TRBV19 to TRBJ2-3, with D unresolved. Germline CDR1 and CDR2: LNHDA and SQIVND (reference sequence). The CDR3 consists of 17 residues. V was pared by 0 bases and J by 4 bases, with 17 bases between. The CDR3: CASSIDSGSHWADTQYF. DNA of the CDR3: TGTGCCAGTAGTATAGATTCTGGCAGCCATTGGGCAGATACGCAGTATTTT. The full variable domain, rest sourced from reference TRBV19 and TRBJ2-3, is DGGITQSPKYLFRKEGQNVTLSCEQNLNHDAMYWYRQDPGQGLRLIYYSQIVNDFQKGDIAEGYSVSREKKESFPLTVTSAQKNPTAFYLCASSIDSGSHWADTQYFGPGTRLTVL.

This clonotype was seen more than once but under ten times. The chain is built from TRBV29-1 and TRBJ2-6; 9 nucleotides agree with TRBD1. J was trimmed by 4 bases and V by 7 bases; bases with no gene match: 8. Germline V gene lookup returns CDR1 SQVTM and CDR2 ANQGSEA. This CDR3 contains 15 residues. The CDR3 region is CSALGQGHGANVLTF. The CDR3 coding sequence is TGCAGCGCTTTGGGACAGGGTCACGGGGCCAACGTCCTGACTTTC.

This clonotype was observed at least ten times. The gene calls are TRBV15 and TRBJ1-5, with D unresolved. The germline V gene has CDR1 LNHNV and CDR2 YYDKDF (reference sequence). CDR3 length: 15 amino acids. Trimming shortened V by 0 bases and J by 7 bases, and 13 bases separated the two germline ends. For the CDR3, the DNA is TGTGCCACCAGCAGAGATAGAGGAGGAGTACAGCCCCAGCATTTT. This sequence encodes CATSRDRGGVQPQHF.

Concerning this clonotype: The junction differs from germline at one of its ends, possibly a read error. The genes are TRBV6-2 or TRBV6-3 and TRBJ2-6, with a weak D call TRBD1 (5 bases). The CDR3 runs to 17 residues. CDR1 and CDR2 (germline): MNHEY, SVGEGT. The CDR3 DNA reads TGTGCCAGCAGTTACCCCCTGCAGGGTTCTGGGGCCAACGTCCCGACTTTC. It encodes CASSYPLQGSGANVPTF.

This clonotype was detected a few times. The V and J genes are TRBV12-3 or TRBV12-4 and TRBJ1-1; 9 bases match TRBD1. The CDR3 spans 15 residues. V was pared by 3 bases and J by 4 bases, with 6 bases of the junction left unmatched. CDR3 DNA sequence: TGTGCCAGCAGTTTCTGGGACAGGGATCGCACTGAAGCTTTCTTT. Residues: CASSFWDRDRTEAFF.

A remark on this clonotype: This may come from a read error, since a much larger clone is one base off. Here the CDR3 reads CASGLEGLGSYNEQFF. The CDR3 DNA sequence: TGCGCCAGCGGCTTGGAGGGACTTGGGTCCTACAATGAGCAGTTCTTC. This chain joins TRBV5-1 and TRBJ2-1; maybe TRBD2 (6 bases). Germline V gene data show CDR1 as SGHRS and CDR2 as YFSETQ. There are 16 residues in the CDR3.

At least ten counts were recorded for this clonotype. The chain uses TRBV4-3 and TRBJ2-5; D remains unclear. The V end was cut by 0 bases, the J end by 2 bases, with 10 bases between. CDR3 length: 15 residues. CDR1 is LGHNA and CDR2 is YSLEER in the germline V gene. CDR3 region: CASSQDWTAQETQYF. The CDR3 coding sequence is TGCGCCAGCAGCCAAGATTGGACGGCACAAGAGACCCAGTACTTC.

This clonotype was found many times. The V and J genes are TRBV4-2 and TRBJ2-7; TRBD2 matches at 10 bases. This CDR3 has 15 amino acids. J gave up 6 bases and V 1 base, and 6 bases lay outside the gene matches. The germline CDR1 and CDR2 sequences are LGHNA and YNFKEQ. The chain's CDR3 is CASSQVGAGGPEQYF. DNA for the CDR3: TGTGCCAGCAGCCAAGTGGGAGCGGGAGGGCCCGAGCAGTACTTC.

The CDR3 loop is CASSPDREKLFF. The CDR3 coding sequence is TGTGCCAGCTCACCCGACCGTGAAAAACTGTTTTTT. This chain connects TRBV18 to TRBJ1-4; no reliable D call. Germline lookup yields CDR1 KGHSH and CDR2 LQKENI. The V gene lost 3 bases and the J gene lost 7 bases, with 6 bases spanning the gap. The CDR3 contains 12 residues.

This clonotype has at least ten counts. The rearrangement uses TRBV27 and TRBJ2-3; D possibly corresponds to TRBD1 (5 bases). The CDR3 is 12 residues long. The germline CDR1 and CDR2 sequences are MNHEY and SMNVEV (reference sequence). The V end was cut by 8 bases, the J end by 4 bases, with 10 bases between. CDR3 coding DNA: TGTGCCAGCGGCCAGGGCCCAGATACGCAGTATTTT. This encodes CASGQGPDTQYF.

This clonotype came up a few times. The V gene is TRBV2, the J gene TRBJ2-3; D perhaps matches TRBD1 (5 bases). Germline loops: CDR1 SNHLY, CDR2 FYNNEI. V lost 7 bases, J lost 7 bases, and 18 bases lay in between. The CDR3 has 14 residues. For the CDR3, the DNA is TGTGCCAGCACTTATTCCAGGGTGGTGAATACGCAGTATTTT. Protein sequence: CASTYSRVVNTQYF.

On this clonotype: This could be a read error, since a much larger clone is one nucleotide away. The V call is TRBV29-1, the J call TRBJ1-4; TRBD1 is a possible D gene (6 bases). The CDR3 runs 13 residues. Germline lookup yields CDR1 SQVTM and CDR2 ANQGSEA. V lost 7 bases, J lost 10 bases, and 19 bases lay in between. The CDR3 DNA reads as TGCAGCGCCGAACAGGGTCGGGCTGGAAAACTGTTTTTT. Encoded protein: CSAEQGRAGKLFF.

The chain joins TRBV11-2 to TRBJ2-1; TRBD2 aligns across 16 bases. Per the germline V gene, CDR1 is SGHAT and CDR2 is FQNNGV. CDR3 size: 18 residues. Trimming cost V 5 bases and J 7 bases; bases outside gene matches: 11. The CDR3 bases are TGTGCCAGCAGCCCCTACGGGACTAGCGGGGGGGCGGGGAATGAGCAGTTCTTC. Translated: CASSPYGTSGGAGNEQFF.

This clonotype was seen only a few times. V gene TRBV4-1 combines with J gene TRBJ2-5; perhaps TRBD2 as D (6 bases). CDR1 is MGHRA, CDR2 YSYEKL, per germline. Trimming left V 6 bases short and J 5 bases short, with 16 bases between. The CDR3 consists of 14 residues. The CDR3 reads CASRGVDGSETQYF. CDR3 bases: TGCGCCAGCAGAGGGGTCGACGGGAGTGAGACCCAGTACTTC.

There are a few counts of this clonotype. At one end the junction does not follow the germline gene, possibly because of a read error. The CDR3 DNA is TGTGCCAGCAGTTCCCGGACGGGACTAGCGGGAGCGGATACGCGGTATTTT. Its translation: CASSSRTGLAGADTRYF. The chain carries TRBV28 and TRBJ2-3; 14 bases agree with TRBD2. CDR3 size: 17 residues. Looked up from germline, CDR1 is MDHEN and CDR2 is SYDVKM.

This clonotype has at least ten counts. This sequence joins TRBV6-4 and TRBJ1-2; 7 bases line up with TRBD1. Looked up from germline, CDR1 is MRHNA and CDR2 is SNTAGT. V gave up 2 bases and J gave up 0 bases; unmatched junction bases: 3. The CDR3 loop spans 15 amino acids. DNA for the CDR3: TGTGCCAGCAGTGACGACAGGGCACCTAACTATGGCTACACCTTC. Translating gives CASSDDRAPNYGYTF.

The chain is built from TRBV4-3 and TRBJ1-2, with D perhaps matching TRBD1 (5 bases). In germline, CDR1 is LGHNA, CDR2 YSLEER. CDR3 length: 14 residues. Trimming pared 0 bases from V and 4 bases from J, leaving 9 bases between. DNA for the CDR3: TGCGCCAGCAGCCAAGACAGGACACCCTATGGCTACACCTTC. Translating it yields CASSQDRTPYGYTF.

This clonotype came up many times. The chain couples TRBV27 to TRBJ1-4; no clear D. The CDR3 is 15 amino acids. Germline lookup yields CDR1 MNHEY and CDR2 SMNVEV (reference sequence). V lost 5 bases, J lost 8 bases, and 18 bases lay in between. The CDR3 loop is CASSLGTGWEEKLFF. The CDR3, as DNA: TGTGCCAGCAGTCTCGGAACCGGATGGGAAGAAAAACTGTTTTTT.

In the case of this clonotype: A single base separates this from a much larger clone, so it may be a read error. V gene TRBV6-6 combines with J gene TRBJ1-1; tentatively, D is TRBD1 (5 bases). Trimming took off 2 bases at V and 6 bases at J, with 16 bases between the two ends. Looked up from germline, CDR1 is MNHNY and CDR2 is SVGAGI (reference sequence). The CDR3 is 15 residues long. The chain's CDR3 is CASSYAGGKDAEAFF. CDR3 bases: TGTGCCAGCAGTTACGCCGGGGGAAAGGACGCTGAAGCTTTCTTT.

This clonotype has at least ten counts. V is TRBV7-8 and J is TRBJ2-5; D gene uncertain. Per germline, CDR1 SGHVS and CDR2 FQNEAQ. The CDR3 contains 13 residues. The V end lost 3 bases, the J end lost 5 bases, and 10 bases lay between the germline ends. DNA of the CDR3: TGTGCCAGCAGCTTTCCCCCGAGCGAGACCCAGTACTTC. Translated, it gives CASSFPPSETQYF.

There are many counts of this clonotype. The rearrangement uses TRBV5-1 and TRBJ1-1; maybe TRBD1 (5 bases). Trimming cost V 1 base and J 0 bases, with 10 bases left between them. Germline V gives CDR1 SGHRS, CDR2 YFSETQ. This CDR3 contains 15 residues. CDR3 sequence (DNA): TGCGCCAGCAGCTTGTATAGGGGCTTGAACACTGAAGCTTTCTTT. This sequence encodes CASSLYRGLNTEAFF.

On this clonotype itself: A much more abundant neighbour one base away suggests this may be a read error. The V call is TRBV2, the J call TRBJ2-3; a weak D match, TRBD2 (5 bases). Trimming removed 3 bases from V and 0 bases from J, with 13 bases in between. The length of the CDR3 is 16 residues. Germline-derived CDR1 and CDR2 are SNHLY and FYNNEI. The CDR3 nucleotides are TGTGCCAGCAGTGAGAGGGAGAAACCTAGCACAGATACGCAGTATTTT. Protein: CASSEREKPSTDTQYF.

This clonotype has only a few counts. V usage is TRBV7-9 and J usage is TRBJ2-1; 11 bases are a match to TRBD1. The germline V gene encodes CDR1 SEHNR and CDR2 FQNEAQ (reference sequence). Trimming at V came to 8 bases and at J to 12 bases, leaving 9 bases not matched to a gene. This CDR3 comprises 13 residues. CDR3 amino acids: CASGGQGEWWQFF. The CDR3 coding sequence is TGTGCCAGCGGGGGACAGGGGGAATGGTGGCAGTTCTTC. Full variable domain (remainder filled in from reference TRBV7-9 and TRBJ2-1): DTGVSQNPRHKITKRGQNVTFRCDPISEHNRLYWYRQTLGQGPEFLTYFQNEAQLEKSRLLSDRFSAERPKGSFSTLEIQRTEQGDSAMYLCASGGQGEWWQFFGPGTRLTVL.

This clonotype came up a few times. V usage is TRBV27 and J usage is TRBJ1-1, with a tentative D call TRBD1 (6 bases). The ends were cut back, 10 bases at V and 4 bases at J, with 22 bases in the middle. The germline gives CDR1 MNHEY, CDR2 SMNVEV (reference sequence). This CDR3 spans 15 amino acids. CDR3 DNA sequence: TGTGCCACCCGAAGGAGATCAGGGGTGATCACTGAAGCTTTCTTT. Translation gives CATRRRSGVITEAFF.

This clonotype has just a few counts. A much more abundant neighbour one base away suggests this may be a read error. The J gene is TRBJ2-7, the V gene TRBV20-1; either TRBD1 or TRBD2 may fit D (5 bases each). The CDR3 has 12 amino acids. The germline V gene has CDR1 DFQATT and CDR2 SNEGSKA (reference sequence). The CDR3 region is CSASRDGYERYF. In DNA form, the CDR3 reads TGCAGTGCTAGCCGGGACGGATACGAGCGGTACTTC.

This clonotype was seen a few times. The chain carries TRBV15 and TRBJ2-5; D tentatively fits TRBD1 or TRBD2 (6 bases each). Trimming removed 5 bases at V and 1 base at J, with 17 bases between. Germline V gene sequence: CDR1 LNHNV, CDR2 YYDKDF (reference sequence). The CDR3 has 16 residues. The CDR3 DNA is TGTGCCACCAGCGCAAAGGTTGGGGGGCCCCAAGAGACCCAGTACTTC. It is translated as CATSAKVGGPQETQYF.

This clonotype was found many times. The genes are TRBV7-2 and TRBJ1-2, with D possibly matching TRBD1 (6 bases). Trimming pared 6 bases from V and 0 bases from J, leaving 17 bases between. The CDR3 spans 16 residues. CDR1 and CDR2 (germline): SGHTA, FQGNSA. The DNA for the CDR3 is TGTGCCAGCAGACCAACCTGGGACAACTCTAACTATGGCTACACCTTC. It translates to CASRPTWDNSNYGYTF.

Regarding this clonotype: A much larger clone is a single base away; this may be a read error. The chain employs TRBV4-3 and TRBJ2-1, with D unclear. The germline V gene has CDR1 LGHNA and CDR2 YSLEER. This CDR3 is 15 amino acids long. The CDR3 sequence: CASSQDFASYNERFF. Here the CDR3 DNA reads TGCGCCAGCAGCCAAGACTTTGCCTCCTACAATGAGCGGTTCTTC.